The present T cell receptor beta chain was sequenced within a study of vaccination and CD4 T cells after COVID-19. Looking at the study overall: Overlapping spike peptides served as the stimulus for the cells. These peptides came from SARS-CoV-2 and from the common cold coronaviruses HCoV-NL63, HCoV-OC43 and HCoV-229E. The study's findings and limits: SARS-CoV-2-reactive clonotypes showed a nonsignificant median rise from around 20 to 38. Spike mono-reactivity was shown by 304 of 307 vaccine-specific clones in convalescent patients.

V lost 4 bases, J lost 4 bases, and 13 bases lay in between. This CDR3 region has 15 residues. Germline-derived CDR1 and CDR2 are LNHDA and SQIVND (reference sequence). An Oncomine TCR Beta short-read assay was used to sequence the DNA from cultured CD4+ T cells. TCRdb itself ran the PCR reads through MiXCR, one entry per CDR3 protein. The sample comprises approximately 12,000 distinct CDR3 sequences, roughly 73% of which are singletons, and about 28% rests with the top ten. Points on this clonotype: The antigen is not known.

Treatment of the sample: roughly ten-day PBMC culture with coronavirus spike peptide pools or control peptides (ViraFEST assay). The chain combines TRBV19 with TRBJ2-2; D possibly corresponds to TRBD2 (6 bases). The specimen was CD4+ T cells from blood, cultured in vitro. The TCR was taken from a human donor who had recovered from COVID-19. The CDR3 nucleotides are TGTGCCAGTAGTACGGGAGTAGTCGGCACCGGGGAGCTGTTTTTT. It is translated as CASSTGVVGTGELFF.